This T cell receptor (beta chain) was sequenced in a study of T-cell reconstitution after alpha-beta-depleted transplantation in children. CDR1 and CDR2 (germline): DFQATT, SNEGSKA (reference sequence). Germline trimming cut 0 bases from V and 7 bases from J; bases unmatched to any gene: 10. CDR3 size: 17 residues. The authors prepared the TCRbeta library with unique molecular identifiers. TCRdb passed the PCR reads through MiXCR, listing each CDR3 protein once. The table lists around 600,000 distinct CDR3 sequences, over 9.5% of them singletons. This clonotype appeared many times. V and J are TRBV20-1 and TRBJ2-7; the match to TRBD2 covers 15 bases. The receptor comes from a human donor who donated a stem cell graft to a child with acute myeloid leukemia. The sequencing here drew on PBMCs from the stem cell graft donor, taken from the stem cell graft. CDR3 coding DNA: TGCAGTGCTAGAGACGCGATTGGACTAGCGGGAGGGCATGAGCAGTACTTC. Translation gives CSARDAIGLAGGHEQYF.